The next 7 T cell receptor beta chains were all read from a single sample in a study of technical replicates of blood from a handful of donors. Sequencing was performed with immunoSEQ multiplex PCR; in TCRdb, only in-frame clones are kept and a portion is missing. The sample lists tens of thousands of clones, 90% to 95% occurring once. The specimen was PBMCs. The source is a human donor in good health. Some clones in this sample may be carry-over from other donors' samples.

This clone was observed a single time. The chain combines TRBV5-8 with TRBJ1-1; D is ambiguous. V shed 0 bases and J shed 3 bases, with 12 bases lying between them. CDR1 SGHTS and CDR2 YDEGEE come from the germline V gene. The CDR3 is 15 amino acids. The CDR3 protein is CASSLVRQRDTEAFF. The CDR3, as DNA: TGTGCCAGCAGCTTGGTTAGGCAGCGAGACACTGAAGCTTTCTTT.

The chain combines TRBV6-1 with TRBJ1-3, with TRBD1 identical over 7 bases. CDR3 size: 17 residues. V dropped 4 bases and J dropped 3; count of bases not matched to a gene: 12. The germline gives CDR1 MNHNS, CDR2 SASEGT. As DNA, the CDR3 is TGTGCCAGCAGTGCCATGGGACAGAAGGAAGGTGGAAACACCATATATTTT. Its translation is CASSAMGQKEGGNTIYF.

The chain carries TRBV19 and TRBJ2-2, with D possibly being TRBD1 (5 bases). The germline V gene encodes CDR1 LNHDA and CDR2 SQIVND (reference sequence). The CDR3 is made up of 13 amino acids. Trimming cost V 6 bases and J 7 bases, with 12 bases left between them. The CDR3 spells CASRGMGRGELFF. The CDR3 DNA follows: TGTGCCAGTAGGGGTATGGGGCGCGGGGAGCTGTTTTTT.

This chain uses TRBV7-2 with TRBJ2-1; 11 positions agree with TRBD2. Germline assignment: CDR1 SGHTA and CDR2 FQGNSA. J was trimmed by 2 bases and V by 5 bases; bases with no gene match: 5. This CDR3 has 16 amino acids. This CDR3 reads CASSPETSGTYNEQFF. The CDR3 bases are TGTGCCAGCAGCCCTGAGACTAGCGGGACCTACAATGAGCAGTTCTTC.

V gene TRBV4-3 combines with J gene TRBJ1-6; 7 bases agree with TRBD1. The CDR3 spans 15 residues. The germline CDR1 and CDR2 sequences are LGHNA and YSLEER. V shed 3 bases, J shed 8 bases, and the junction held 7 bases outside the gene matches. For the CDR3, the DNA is TGCGCCAGCAGCCACGAGGGACAGTCTTATTCACCCCTCCACTTT. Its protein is CASSHEGQSYSPLHF.

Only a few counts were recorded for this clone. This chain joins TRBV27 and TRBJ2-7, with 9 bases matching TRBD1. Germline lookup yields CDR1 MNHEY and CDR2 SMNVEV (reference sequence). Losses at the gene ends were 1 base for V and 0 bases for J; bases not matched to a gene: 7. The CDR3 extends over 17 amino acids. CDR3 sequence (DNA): TGTGCCAGCAGTTTATTAACCGGGACAGGGTCCTCCTACGAGCAGTACTTC. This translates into CASSLLTGTGSSYEQYF.

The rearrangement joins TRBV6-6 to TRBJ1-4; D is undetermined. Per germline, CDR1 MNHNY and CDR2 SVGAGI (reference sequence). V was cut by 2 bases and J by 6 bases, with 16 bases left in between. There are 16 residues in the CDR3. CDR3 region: CASSYNPSAADEKLFF. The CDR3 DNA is TGTGCCAGCAGTTACAACCCGTCCGCGGCGGATGAAAAACTGTTTTTT.